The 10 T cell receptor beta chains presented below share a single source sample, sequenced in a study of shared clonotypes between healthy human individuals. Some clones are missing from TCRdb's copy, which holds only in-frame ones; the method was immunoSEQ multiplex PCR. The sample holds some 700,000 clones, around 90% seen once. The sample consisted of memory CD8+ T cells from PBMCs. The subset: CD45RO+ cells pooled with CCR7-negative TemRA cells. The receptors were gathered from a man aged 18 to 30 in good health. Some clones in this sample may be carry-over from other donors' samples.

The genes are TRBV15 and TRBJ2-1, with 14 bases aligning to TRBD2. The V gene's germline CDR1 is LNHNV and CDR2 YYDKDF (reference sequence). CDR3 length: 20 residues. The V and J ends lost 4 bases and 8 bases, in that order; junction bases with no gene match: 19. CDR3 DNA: TGTGCCACCAGCACTTCCCCGGTGAGACTAGCGGGAGGGCCTGGCGATGAGCAGTTCTTC. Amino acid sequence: CATSTSPVRLAGGPGDEQFF.

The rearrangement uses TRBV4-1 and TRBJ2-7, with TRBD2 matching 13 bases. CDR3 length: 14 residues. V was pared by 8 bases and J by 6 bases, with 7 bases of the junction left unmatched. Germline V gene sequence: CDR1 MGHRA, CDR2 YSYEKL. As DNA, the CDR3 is TGCGCCAGCCAAAGACTAGCGGGAGGTTCCGAGCAGTACTTC. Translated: CASQRLAGGSEQYF.

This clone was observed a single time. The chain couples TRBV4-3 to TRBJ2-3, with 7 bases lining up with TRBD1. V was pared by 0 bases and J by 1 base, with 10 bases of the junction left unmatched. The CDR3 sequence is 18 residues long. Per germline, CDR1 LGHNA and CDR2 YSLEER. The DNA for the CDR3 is TGCGCCAGCAGCCAAGAAGGGGGCCCTCTGGGGGGCACAGATACGCAGTATTTT. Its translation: CASSQEGGPLGGTDTQYF.

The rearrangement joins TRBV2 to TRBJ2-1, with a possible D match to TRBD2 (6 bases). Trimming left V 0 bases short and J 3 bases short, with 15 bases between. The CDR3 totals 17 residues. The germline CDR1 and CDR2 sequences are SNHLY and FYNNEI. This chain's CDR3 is CASSEALAGPLYNEQFF. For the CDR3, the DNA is TGTGCCAGCAGTGAAGCGCTTGCGGGGCCCCTCTACAATGAGCAGTTCTTC.

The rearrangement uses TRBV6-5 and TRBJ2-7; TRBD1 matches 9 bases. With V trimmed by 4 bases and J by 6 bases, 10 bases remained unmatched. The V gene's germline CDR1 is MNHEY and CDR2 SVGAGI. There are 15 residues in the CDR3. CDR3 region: CASSSPGQGRSEQYF. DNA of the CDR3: TGTGCCAGCAGTTCACCGGGACAGGGACGGTCCGAGCAGTACTTC.

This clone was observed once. CDR3 loop: CASSPGDYQTIIAKNIQYF. The CDR3 nucleotides are TGTGCCAGCAGCCCTGGGGACTATCAGACTATAATAGCCAAAAACATTCAGTACTTC. The chain recombines TRBV4-2 with TRBJ2-4, with TRBD2 identical over 7 bases. Germline CDR1 LGHNA, CDR2 YNFKEQ. The CDR3 has 19 amino acids. The V and J ends lost 4 bases and 0 bases, in that order; junction bases with no gene match: 15.

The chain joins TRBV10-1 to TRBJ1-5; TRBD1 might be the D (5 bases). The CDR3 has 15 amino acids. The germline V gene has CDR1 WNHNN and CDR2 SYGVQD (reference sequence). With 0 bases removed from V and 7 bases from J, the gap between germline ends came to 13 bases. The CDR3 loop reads CASSESRQRHQPQHF. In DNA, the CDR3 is TGCGCCAGCAGTGAGTCGAGACAGAGACACCAGCCCCAGCATTTT.

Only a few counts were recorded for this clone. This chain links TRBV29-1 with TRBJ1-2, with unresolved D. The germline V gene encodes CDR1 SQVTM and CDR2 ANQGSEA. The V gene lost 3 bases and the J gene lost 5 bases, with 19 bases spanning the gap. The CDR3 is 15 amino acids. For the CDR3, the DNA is TGCAGCGTTGAGGCGGGGATCACTTATCGGTATGGCTACACCTTC. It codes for CSVEAGITYRYGYTF.

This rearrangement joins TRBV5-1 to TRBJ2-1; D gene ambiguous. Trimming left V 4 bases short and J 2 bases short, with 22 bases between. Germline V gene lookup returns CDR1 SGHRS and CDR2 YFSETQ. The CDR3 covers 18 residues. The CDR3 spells CASSAQIFAQSTYNEQFF. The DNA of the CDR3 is TGCGCCAGCAGCGCCCAAATATTTGCACAGAGCACCTACAATGAGCAGTTCTTC.

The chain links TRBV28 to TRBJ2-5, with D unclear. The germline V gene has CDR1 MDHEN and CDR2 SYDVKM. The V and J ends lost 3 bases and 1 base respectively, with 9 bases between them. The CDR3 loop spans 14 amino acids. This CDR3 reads CASSFYHTQETQYF. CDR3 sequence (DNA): TGTGCCAGCAGTTTCTACCACACCCAAGAGACCCAGTACTTC.